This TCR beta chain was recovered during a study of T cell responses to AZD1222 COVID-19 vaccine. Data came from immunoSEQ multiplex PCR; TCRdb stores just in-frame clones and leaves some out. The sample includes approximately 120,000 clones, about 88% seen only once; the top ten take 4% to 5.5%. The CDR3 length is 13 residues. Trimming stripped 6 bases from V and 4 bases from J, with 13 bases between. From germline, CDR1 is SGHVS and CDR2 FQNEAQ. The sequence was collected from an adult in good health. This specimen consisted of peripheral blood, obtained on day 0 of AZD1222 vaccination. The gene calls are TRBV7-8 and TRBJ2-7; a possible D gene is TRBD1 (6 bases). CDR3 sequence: CASRNRARYEQYF. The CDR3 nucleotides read TGTGCCAGCAGGAACAGGGCCAGATACGAGCAGTACTTC.